This T cell receptor beta chain was sequenced in a study of Ad26.COV2.S vaccination and SARS-CoV-2 variants (dated by TCRdb to about 2021). General notes on the study: Vaccine-arm donors were drawn from COV1001, a multicentre, randomized, double-blind, placebo-controlled phase I-IIa trial of Ad26.COV2.S in healthy adults. Participants in the trial were split at random into five groups of five each, receiving low-dose or high-dose Ad26.COV2.S once or twice, or else placebo on both occasions. Throughout the experiments and outcome assessment, investigators stayed blinded to trial group allocation. A total of around 32 samples were included in the TCR-sequenced set, comprising around 19 Ad26.COV2.S vaccine recipients, 5 placebo recipients and 8 SARS-CoV-2 convalescent individuals. Dosing of Ad26.COV2.S was intramuscular, at either 5x10^10 or 1x10^11 viral particles, delivered as one shot or as two shots spaced 56 days apart. Sequencing of the TCRbeta repertoire served to evaluate the specificity and breadth of SARS-CoV-2-reactive T cell receptors following Ad26.COV2.S vaccination.

The immunoSEQ Assay was used to sequence TCRbeta CDR3 regions. After extraction, genomic DNA underwent amplification by bias-controlled multiplex PCR, followed by high-throughput sequencing. The original pipeline was this. To quantify the absolute abundance of every unique TCRbeta CDR3 region, sequences were collapsed and filtered. T cell fraction was estimated by normalizing TCRbeta template counts to usable DNA, with usable DNA measured through amplification of reference genes found in all nucleated cells. Repertoire TCRs were annotated as SARS-CoV-2-specific by exact matching of V gene, CDR3 amino acid sequence and J gene to a known reactive TCR set. The reference SARS-CoV-2 TCR set was obtained from MIRA and was filtered for enrichment in COVID-19-positive ImmuneCODE repertoires, whereby public or cross-reactive TCRs were removed. Using the MIRA antigens, annotated TCRs were further analysed by specific ORF or by position within an ORF. Depth was the summed frequency of annotated unique rearrangements, while breadth was defined as annotated unique rearrangements over total unique productive rearrangements. Two-sided Wilcoxon rank-sum tests were applied when comparing TCR breadth between groups. The table was pulled from immuneACCESS by TCRdb, which kept in-frame rearrangements only. Such tables lose some clones; where checked, under half of the loss comes from unresolved V genes, and the rest has no known cause. V and J calls and clone size are copied from that table; D and trimming were computed from the DNA. In all, the sample holds under 550,000 clones, and roughly 88% of those were seen once. About 4% of the sample lies in the top ten.

From its cysteine to its phenylalanine, the CDR3 spans 17 amino acids. Of the read, only the CDR3 DNA is kept; its 51 bases are in frame from base 1. From the germline V gene, CDR1 is SGHDT and CDR2 is YYEEEE. Ends trimmed: V by 6 bases, J by 0 bases; bases unmatched to a gene: 5. Turning to this clone: Its antigen is not yet known. No base qualities exist here, and no much larger clone lies one base off it.

Results and caveats for the whole study, not just this receptor: According to the authors, total T cell responses may have been underestimated by the TCR breadth and depth analyses. Spike-specific TCR breadth was higher in Ad26.COV2.S recipients than in placebo recipients (P = 0.0014). The study was not powered for comparison of responses between vaccine doses or regimens. After vaccination, substantial breadth of spike-specific CD8+ and CD4+ T cell responses was reported. Vaccine and placebo recipients had comparable non-spike TCR breadth, which fits with the vaccine containing only spike.

Reading the label with the study, this specimen's treatment or condition is: 15 to 20 received Ad26.COV2.S at low or high dose, single or two shots; about 5 received placebo; per-sample allocation not given. Repertoires of vaccine and placebo recipients were sequenced from samples taken on day 63 after the first injection. In Cohort 1b, about 27 adults aged 18-55 years were enrolled at a single site in Boston, USA, between 29 July and 7 August 2020. Ad26.COV2.S was a replication-incompetent adenovirus type 26 vector that expressed a prefusion-stabilized SARS-CoV-2 spike protein derived from the original Wuhan strain.

The chain is assembled from TRBV5-6 and TRBJ2-3, and 15 junction bases match TRBD2. The sequence was obtained from a person between 18 and 65 years old who received the Ad26.COV2.S COVID-19 vaccine or a placebo. Sequenced here: peripheral blood, sampled in a trial of Ad26.COV2.S vaccine versus placebo. The bases read TGTGCCAGCACCTGGACTAGCGGGGGGGCCAGCACAGATACGCAGTATTTT. It codes for CASTWTSGGASTDTQYF. When the CDR3 is completed using the reference TRBV5-6 and TRBJ2-3 genes on either side, the full variable domain is DAGVTQSPTHLIKTRGQQVTLRCSPKSGHDTVSWYQQALGQGPQFIFQYYEEEERQRGNFPDRFSGHQFPNYSSELNVNALLLGDSALYLCASTWTSGGASTDTQYFGPGTRLTVL.